This T cell receptor (beta chain) was identified in a study of T cell responses to AZD1222 COVID-19 vaccine. The study's findings and limits: The donor cohort was predominantly white British with a female majority, and clonal diversity may have been underestimated. Baseline seropositivity occurred in only 5 to 7 AZD1222 recipients.

As concerns this clone: The antigen remains undetermined.

With 6 bases removed from V and 5 bases from J, the gap between germline ends came to 13 bases. From germline, CDR1 is MDHEN and CDR2 SYDVKM. CDR3 length: 13 residues. Produced via immunoSEQ multiplex PCR; TCRdb's table is partial and in-frame only. In the table there are about 120,000 clones, about nine tenths of which are singletons. The chain recombines TRBV28 with TRBJ1-1, with a weak D call TRBD1 (6 bases). The material sequenced was peripheral blood, taken on day 0 of AZD1222 vaccination. The sequence came from an adult in good health. In nucleotides, the CDR3 is TGTGCCAGCAGGGGGGGCGTAGGAACTGAAGCTTTCTTT. Translating gives CASRGGVGTEAFF.